The 15 T cell receptor beta chains listed next were all sequenced from one sample in a study of beta chain features in type 1 diabetes. The sequenced template was cDNA made from the entire isolated RNA. TCRdb's copy holds only in-frame clones and misses some; the assay was immunoSEQ multiplex PCR. This sample has 810,000 or so clones, with 15% to 20% found just once. Source material: naive CD4+ T cells from blood. These receptors all come from a woman between 18 and 30 years old in good health.

This clone has more than one count but fewer than ten. The chain uses TRBV18 and TRBJ2-3, with 9 bases aligning to TRBD2. Trimming took 0 bases from V and 4 from J; bases not matched to a gene: 5. The CDR3 length is 16 residues. Germline lookup yields CDR1 KGHSH and CDR2 LQKENI. The CDR3 coding sequence is TGTGCCAGCTCACCACCGGGCGGGAGGGCCCCAGATACGCAGTATTTT. Translating gives CASSPPGGRAPDTQYF.

The chain employs TRBV5-3 and TRBJ2-1; D is possibly TRBD2 (5 bases). TRBV5-3 is an ORF, with its function uncertain. V was clipped by 4 bases and J by 1 base, with 9 bases between them. This CDR3 is built from 14 residues. For the CDR3, the DNA is TGTGCCAGAAGCCTAGGCGGGTCCTACAATGAGCAGTTCTTC. Translated, it gives CARSLGGSYNEQFF.

Ten or more counts support this clone. The rearrangement links TRBV28 to TRBJ2-7, with 9 bases identical to TRBD2. CDR1 is MDHEN, CDR2 SYDVKM, per germline. The V segment lost 8 bases and the J segment 11 bases; nucleotides outside the gene matches: 4. The CDR3 runs to 10 residues. The CDR3 region has the DNA TGTGCCAGCGGCGGGAGGGGGAAGTACTTC. It encodes CASGGRGKYF.

V is TRBV28 and J is TRBJ2-1; 7 bases fit TRBD2. Looked up from germline, CDR1 is MDHEN and CDR2 is SYDVKM. With V trimmed by 4 bases and J by 16 bases, 10 bases remained unmatched. The CDR3 loop spans 12 amino acids. CDR3 nucleotides: TGTGCCAGCAGTTCGGCTGGGAGGGCCGAATTCTTC. Amino acid sequence: CASSSAGRAEFF.

This clone was detected a few times. The genes are TRBV5-1 and TRBJ2-3; D is possibly TRBD1 (5 bases). The length of the CDR3 is 15 residues. The germline V and J ends were trimmed by 2 bases and 1 base, with 11 bases remaining between them. Germline CDR1 is SGHRS and CDR2 is YFSETQ. The CDR3 coding sequence is TGCGCCAGCAGCTTTGTTGGGGCACGCACAGATACGCAGTATTTT. It is translated as CASSFVGARTDTQYF.

This clone was observed a handful of times. The rearrangement joins TRBV5-6 to TRBJ2-7; 7 bases map to TRBD1. The CDR3 is 13 residues long. CDR1 is SGHDT and CDR2 is YYEEEE in the germline V gene. Trimming cost V 3 bases and J 3 bases; bases outside gene matches: 3. CDR3 sequence reads: CASSWGQHYEQYF. CDR3 in DNA: TGTGCCAGCAGCTGGGGACAGCACTACGAGCAGTACTTC.

In regard to this clone: Additional DNA sequences in this sample encode the identical CDR3. This chain links TRBV9 with TRBJ2-2; no firm D call. Germline V gene data show CDR1 as SGDLS and CDR2 as YYNGEE. The V gene lost 2 bases and the J gene lost 1 base, with 6 bases spanning the gap. CDR3 length equals 14 residues. In nucleotides, the CDR3 is TGTGCCAGCAGCGTTAGTGGGAACACCGGGGAGCTGTTTTTT. Translating it yields CASSVSGNTGELFF.

The V and J genes are TRBV27 and TRBJ2-2; 7 positions agree with TRBD1. V was clipped by 3 bases and J by 4 bases; unmatched bases: 5. The CDR3 covers 15 residues. Germline CDR1 reads MNHEY; CDR2 reads SMNVEV (reference sequence). In DNA, the CDR3 is TGTGCCAGCAGTTTTTCCCCAGGGGGCACCGGGGAGCTGTTTTTT. This codes for CASSFSPGGTGELFF.

Note on this clone: Other DNA sequences in this sample translate to the same CDR3. The CDR3 sequence is CASSPPGTGGNIQYF. In nucleotides, the CDR3 is TGTGCCAGCTCACCACCGGGGACAGGAGGAAACATTCAGTACTTC. The chain employs TRBV18 and TRBJ2-4; TRBD1 matches 8 bases. Germline-derived CDR1 and CDR2 are KGHSH and LQKENI. The junction had 4 bases not matched to a gene; V was cut back by 0 bases and J by 6 bases. The CDR3 contains 15 residues.

This clone was counted a few times. The chain has TRBV4-2 and TRBJ2-2, with 10 bases fitting TRBD1. The CDR3 consists of 18 residues. The germline V gene encodes CDR1 LGHNA and CDR2 YNFKEQ. V shed 0 bases, J shed 7 bases, and the junction held 11 bases outside the gene matches. The CDR3 reads CASSQDAVGTGVGGELFF. The DNA for the CDR3 is TGTGCCAGCAGCCAAGATGCGGTGGGGACAGGGGTCGGCGGGGAGCTGTTTTTT.

This clone was counted between two and nine times. Other DNA sequences from this sample encode an identical CDR3 as well. The gene calls are TRBV7-9 and TRBJ1-1, with 8 bases lining up with TRBD1. The CDR3 contains 13 residues. In germline, CDR1 is SEHNR, CDR2 FQNEAQ (reference sequence). After removal of 3 bases from V and 3 bases from J, the junction contained 0 bases not matched to a gene. Here the CDR3 DNA reads TGTGCCAGCAGCTTGGACAGGGACACTGAAGCTTTCTTT. Its protein is CASSLDRDTEAFF.

This clone occurred a few times. The genes are TRBV6-6 and TRBJ1-3; the D gene is possibly TRBD1 (5 bases). Trimming pared 6 bases from V and 0 bases from J, leaving 12 bases between. The CDR3 spans 15 residues. Germline V lookup: CDR1 MNHNY, CDR2 SVGAGI (reference sequence). The CDR3 spells CASSLGGTSGNTIYF. CDR3 nucleotides: TGTGCCAGCAGCTTGGGGGGGACCTCTGGAAACACCATATATTTT.

This clone was recorded once. In this CDR3 the conserved last residue, phenylalanine or tryptophan, is missing, so a read error is likely. The V and J genes are TRBV15 and TRBJ1-4, with 7 positions matching TRBD1. The J segment lost 8 bases and the V segment lost 0 bases, leaving 9 bases of the junction unmatched. Per the germline V gene, CDR1 is LNHNV and CDR2 is YYDKDF (reference sequence). The CDR3 contains 16 residues. This CDR3 reads CATSREPGGSGEKLFL. CDR3 in DNA: TGTGCCACCAGCAGAGAGCCAGGGGGGAGTGGAGAAAAACTGTTTCTT.

The table lists this clone with a few counts. The chain couples TRBV2 to TRBJ2-1; D call uncertain. Per the germline V gene, CDR1 is SNHLY and CDR2 is FYNNEI. This CDR3 is 13 amino acids long. V lost 6 bases and J 10 bases, leaving 16 bases between the germline ends. The CDR3 sequence is CASRTGGNGEQFF. In DNA form, the CDR3 reads TGTGCCAGCAGGACGGGCGGCAATGGGGAGCAGTTCTTC.

In this sample, this clone turned up a few times. The rearrangement joins TRBV28 to TRBJ2-5; perhaps TRBD1 as D (5 bases). V lost 3 bases, J lost 7 bases, and 15 bases lay in between. This CDR3 region has 14 residues. CDR1 MDHEN and CDR2 SYDVKM come from the germline V gene. The CDR3 nucleotides are TGTGCCAGCAGTTTGGCGGACAACAGGAGGACCCAGTACTTC. Residues: CASSLADNRRTQYF.